This T cell receptor (beta chain) was observed in a study of T cells in Graves' hyperthyroidism and ophthalmopathy. General study findings and limits: Peripheral blood also featured most of the thyroid clonotypes expanded above 0.001.

It was uncontrolled infection, other autoimmune disease, pregnancy or lactation that excluded patients. Amplified TCR beta CDR3 regions derived from RNA transcripts. HTBI primers were employed in a first-round RT-PCR of the TCR CDR3. One entry per CDR3 protein, called by TCRdb with MiXCR from the multiplex PCR reads. The sample includes 500,000 to 600,000 distinct CDR3 sequences, 40% to 50% of them seen just once. This clonotype was seen a handful of times. Antigen specificity is unknown. This CDR3 contains 14 residues. V lost 0 bases, J lost 6 bases, and 14 bases lay in between. The V gene's germline CDR1 is SQVTM and CDR2 ANQGSEA.

The source is an adult woman with Graves' disease, either hyperthyroidism or ophthalmopathy (not recorded which). The sample consisted of peripheral blood or thyroid tissue (not recorded which). This sequence joins TRBV29-1 and TRBJ1-2; unclear D gene. CDR3 DNA: TGCAGCGTTGAAGATACCAAGTCGGCTAATGGCTACACCTTC. This translates into CSVEDTKSANGYTF.